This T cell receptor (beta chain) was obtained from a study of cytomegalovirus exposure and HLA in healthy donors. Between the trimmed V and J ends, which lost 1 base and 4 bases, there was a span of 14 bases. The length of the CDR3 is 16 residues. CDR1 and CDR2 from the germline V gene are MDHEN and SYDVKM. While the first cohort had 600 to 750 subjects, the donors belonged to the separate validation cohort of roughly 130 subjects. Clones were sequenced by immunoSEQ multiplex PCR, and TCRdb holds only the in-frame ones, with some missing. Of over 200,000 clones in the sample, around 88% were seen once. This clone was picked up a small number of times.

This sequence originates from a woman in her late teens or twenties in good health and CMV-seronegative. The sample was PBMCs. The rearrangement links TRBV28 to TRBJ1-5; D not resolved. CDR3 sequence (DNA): TGTGCCAGCAGTTTATTCCCTGGAGGAGGTAATCAGCCCCAGCATTTT. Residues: CASSLFPGGGNQPQHF.